The clone carrying this T cell receptor beta chain was observed many times. These data belong to a study of regulatory T cells in long-lasting Graves disease. CDR3 size: 13 residues. V was clipped by 1 base and J by 9 bases, with 13 bases between them. In germline, CDR1 is SNHLY, CDR2 FYNNEI. Library construction for TCR beta used iRepertoire HTBI primers and Arm-PCR of CDR3 regions. TCRdb reanalysed the multiplex PCR reads using MiXCR and keeps one entry per CDR3 protein. The profile shows over 350,000 distinct CDR3 sequences, about 15% of them singletons. Specified time point: newly diagnosed GD, antithyroid drugs for less than 3 months. RNA extracted from PBMCs served as the sequencing template. Roughly 9.2-milliliter peripheral blood samples went into EDTA tubes. This same sample was also part of a study on T cells in Graves' hyperthyroidism and ophthalmopathy.

The receptor was derived from a woman aged 40 to 55 with Graves disease. The gene calls are TRBV2 and TRBJ2-7, with D unresolved. The sequenced sample was peripheral blood mononuclear cells (PBMCs), obtained at new diagnosis, from a patient treated with antithyroid drugs. The CDR3 DNA is TGTGCCAGCAGTGAAGGGGGTGGGGTGGGGCAGTACTTC. This codes for CASSEGGGVGQYF.